The present entry profiles one T cell receptor beta chain with its context. These data belong to a study of blood T cell repertoires in COVID-19. Sequenced by immunoSEQ multiplex PCR; TCRdb stores in-frame clones only, minus some. This table holds some 77,000 clones, approximately 90% found once. The CDR3 runs to 13 residues. Deletions cut 5 bases from V and 6 bases from J, with 14 bases between. The germline V gene encodes CDR1 SGDLS and CDR2 YYNGEE. This receptor was identified in a young man with acute or convalescent COVID-19. The sequencing input was peripheral blood. V usage is TRBV9 and J usage is TRBJ1-2, with D possibly matching TRBD1 (5 bases). The CDR3 sequence is CASSPVGLDGYTF. The CDR3 DNA reads as TGTGCCAGCAGTCCTGTGGGGCTTGATGGCTACACCTTC.